The 27 T cell receptor beta chains in this list originate from one sample, sequenced in a study of blood T cell repertoires in COVID-19. Generated by immunoSEQ multiplex PCR, the TCRdb table keeps only in-frame clones and is missing some. The sample comprises approximately 200,000 clones, approximately 80% of which are singletons, and roughly a tenth rests with the top ten. Sequenced input: peripheral blood. The receptors were gathered from an elderly woman with acute or convalescent COVID-19.

V gene TRBV10-3 combines with J gene TRBJ1-1; D unclear. V was pared by 7 bases and J by 0 bases, with 15 bases between. The CDR3 has 15 residues. Germline values: CDR1 ENHRY, CDR2 SYGVKD. CDR3 region: CAITMTAGLNTEAFF. The CDR3, as DNA: TGTGCCATCACTATGACGGCAGGTTTGAACACTGAAGCTTTCTTT.

As DNA, the CDR3 is TGCGCCAGCAGCCAAGATCTTCGCAGAGGCGCAGATACGCAGTATTTT. Amino acid sequence: CASSQDLRRGADTQYF. The V call is TRBV4-3, the J call TRBJ2-3, with D unresolved. This CDR3 is 16 amino acids long. The V end was cut by 0 bases, the J end by 4 bases, with 14 bases between. From germline, CDR1 is LGHNA and CDR2 YSLEER.

V is TRBV29-1 and J is TRBJ1-1, with 7 nucleotides matching TRBD1. After removal of 6 bases from V and 0 bases from J, the junction contained 10 bases not matched to a gene. Germline lookup yields CDR1 SQVTM and CDR2 ANQGSEA. CDR3 length equals 15 residues. CDR3 protein: CSVIKGQLLNTEAFF. CDR3 in DNA: TGCAGCGTCATTAAGGGACAGCTTCTGAACACTGAAGCTTTCTTT.

V is TRBV15 and J is TRBJ2-7; D is unresolved. Per the germline V gene, CDR1 is LNHNV and CDR2 is YYDKDF (reference sequence). Trimming removed 1 base at V and 4 bases at J, with 8 bases between. This CDR3 region has 13 residues. The CDR3 DNA is TGTGCCACCAGCAGAGCCGTCCGGTACGAGCAGTACTTC. Protein sequence: CATSRAVRYEQYF. Filled out from reference TRBV15 and TRBJ2-7, the complete variable domain reads DAMVIQNPRYQVTQFGKPVTLSCSQTLNHNVMYWYQQKSSQAPKLLFHYYDKDFNNEADTPDNFQSRRPNTSFCFLDIRSPGLGDTAMYLCATSRAVRYEQYFGPGTRLTVT.

Of note for this clone: This may be a read error, as it is one base from a much larger clone. This chain connects TRBV12-3 or TRBV12-4 to TRBJ2-5; no clear D. This CDR3 spans 11 amino acids. V lost 5 bases, J lost 5 bases, and 6 bases lay in between. The CDR3 region has the DNA TGTGCCAGCAGTATTATGGAGACCCAGTACTTC. It translates to CASSIMETQYF.

This chain joins TRBV9 and TRBJ1-6, with TRBD1 matching 8 bases. J lost 9 bases, V lost 2 bases, and 13 bases had no gene match. This CDR3 has 17 residues. The germline V gene has CDR1 SGDLS and CDR2 YYNGEE. The CDR3 loop is CASSVDPGQASSSPLHF. CDR3 bases: TGTGCCAGCAGCGTGGATCCGGGACAGGCCTCGAGTTCACCCCTCCACTTT.

This clone was detected only a few times. V gene TRBV9 combines with J gene TRBJ2-2; 10 bases line up with TRBD2. V lost 0 bases, J lost 5 bases, and 4 bases stayed unmatched. Germline CDR1 and CDR2: SGDLS and YYNGEE. CDR3 length: 16 residues. Written as DNA, the CDR3 is TGTGCCAGCAGCGTAGGGCTAGCGGGAGAAACCGGGGAGCTGTTTTTT. Residues: CASSVGLAGETGELFF.

The chain is built from TRBV30 and TRBJ2-3; possible D gene TRBD2, 6 bases. Germline V gene lookup returns CDR1 GTSNPN and CDR2 SVGIG (reference sequence). V shed 2 bases and J shed 7 bases, with 16 bases lying between them. This CDR3 has 14 residues. The CDR3 loop is CAWSMGWGVNTQYF. The CDR3 DNA follows: TGTGCCTGGAGTATGGGCTGGGGGGTGAATACGCAGTATTTT.

The genes are TRBV7-2 and TRBJ2-4; 10 nucleotides align to TRBD1. This CDR3 has 15 amino acids. The ends lost 5 bases at V and 8 bases at J; junction bases unmatched: 9. Germline V gives CDR1 SGHTA, CDR2 FQGNSA. CDR3 nucleotides: TGTGCCAGCAGCCAGACAGGGGGCTTAGGGCACATTCAGTACTTC. It encodes CASSQTGGLGHIQYF.

This chain links TRBV7-8 with TRBJ1-1; possible D gene TRBD1, 5 bases. Germline CDR1 and CDR2: SGHVS and FQNEAQ. The CDR3 runs 14 residues. Trimming shortened V by 3 bases and J by 5 bases, and 13 bases separated the two germline ends. The DNA of the CDR3 is TGTGCCAGCAGCTTCCCGTTGGGGGGGACTGAAGCTTTCTTT. It encodes CASSFPLGGTEAFF.

This clone has a handful of counts. V usage is TRBV15 and J usage is TRBJ1-1; possible D gene TRBD1, 5 bases. Germline CDR1 and CDR2: LNHNV and YYDKDF (reference sequence). CDR3 length: 14 residues. V lost 2 bases and J 0 bases, leaving 7 bases between the germline ends. In nucleotides, the CDR3 is TGTGCCACCAGCAGACAGGGCATGAACACTGAAGCTTTCTTT. Protein: CATSRQGMNTEAFF.

The chain links TRBV29-1 to TRBJ1-3; no definite D call. The CDR3 consists of 11 residues. The V and J ends lost 4 bases and 8 bases respectively, with 9 bases between them. Germline V CDR1 and CDR2: SQVTM, ANQGSEA. CDR3 bases: TGCAGCGTTGGCTATGAGGACACCATATATTTT. It yields the protein CSVGYEDTIYF.

The chain carries TRBV6-5 and TRBJ1-2; D is ambiguous. Germline V gene data show CDR1 as MNHEY and CDR2 as SVGAGI. V was clipped by 2 bases and J by 4 bases, with 11 bases between them. This CDR3 has 14 residues. CDR3 residues: CASSYDRVPYGYTF. CDR3 bases: TGTGCCAGCAGTTACGACCGGGTTCCCTATGGCTACACCTTC.

V usage is TRBV7-2 and J usage is TRBJ1-3; no firm D call. Looked up from germline, CDR1 is SGHTA and CDR2 is FQGNSA. Trimming took off 3 bases at V and 0 bases at J, with 15 bases between the two ends. The CDR3 length is 17 residues. As DNA, the CDR3 is TGTGCCAGCAGCTTCCTGGGTAGGAGTCGCTCTGGAAACACCATATATTTT. It is translated as CASSFLGRSRSGNTIYF. Filled out from reference TRBV7-2 and TRBJ1-3, the complete variable domain reads GAGVSQSPSNKVTEKGKDVELRCDPISGHTALYWYRQSLGQGLEFLIYFQGNSAPDKSGLPSDRFSAERTGGSVSTLTIQRTQQEDSAVYLCASSFLGRSRSGNTIYFGEGSWLTVV.

This clone was counted only a few times. Other nucleotide sequences in the sample specify the same CDR3. The chain links TRBV7-8 to TRBJ1-4; tentatively, D is TRBD1 (6 bases). The CDR3 spans 15 residues. In germline, CDR1 is SGHVS, CDR2 FQNEAQ. Trimming stripped 0 bases from V and 3 bases from J, with 8 bases between. The CDR3 reads CASSLARGPNEKLFF. The DNA of the CDR3 is TGTGCCAGCAGCTTAGCGCGGGGGCCTAATGAAAAACTGTTTTTT. The whole variable domain, remainder taken from reference TRBV7-8 and TRBJ1-4, is GAGVSQSPRYKVAKRGQDVALRCDPISGHVSLFWYQQALGQGPEFLTYFQNEAQLDKSGLPSDRFFAERPEGSVSTLKIQRTQQEDSAVYLCASSLARGPNEKLFFGSGTQLSVL.

The chain combines TRBV12-3 or TRBV12-4 with TRBJ1-6, with D maybe TRBD1 (5 bases). V lost 4 bases to trimming and J lost 11 bases, with 12 bases between them. The CDR3 loop spans 13 amino acids. The CDR3 protein is CASSSNIRAPLHF. CDR3 in DNA: TGTGCCAGCAGTTCGAACATCAGGGCACCCCTCCACTTT.

This clone has a handful of counts. CDR3 sequence (DNA): TGTGCCTGGAGTCCAGGGAACAGCTATGGCTACACCTTC. Amino acid sequence: CAWSPGNSYGYTF. This rearrangement joins TRBV30 to TRBJ1-2, with TRBD1 as a possible D gene (5 bases). The CDR3 loop spans 13 amino acids. V shed 2 bases and J shed 4 bases, with 11 bases lying between them. Germline V gene sequence: CDR1 GTSNPN, CDR2 SVGIG (reference sequence).

The chain employs TRBV7-8 and TRBJ1-1, with 7 bases fitting TRBD1. CDR1 and CDR2 (germline): SGHVS, FQNEAQ. CDR3 length: 15 amino acids. J was trimmed by 3 bases and V by 2 bases; bases with no gene match: 6. CDR3 nucleotides: TGTGCCAGCAGCTTACGGGGAACAGGGGACACTGAAGCTTTCTTT. This encodes CASSLRGTGDTEAFF.

V is TRBV11-3 and J is TRBJ1-1; D not resolved. V was trimmed by 9 bases and J by 1 base, leaving 15 bases between them. Looked up from germline, CDR1 is SGHNT and CDR2 is YENEEA. This CDR3 region has 14 residues. CDR3 in amino acids: CASGGGPENTEAFF. The CDR3 bases are TGTGCCAGTGGTGGAGGGCCAGAGAACACTGAAGCTTTCTTT.

CDR3 in DNA: TGCAGCGTCCACAGGGGGAACACCGGGGAGCTGTTTTTT. Translating gives CSVHRGNTGELFF. This sequence joins TRBV29-1 and TRBJ2-2, with 7 positions matching TRBD1. CDR3 length equals 13 residues. Germline trimming cut 6 bases from V and 1 base from J; bases unmatched to any gene: 2. Germline lookup yields CDR1 SQVTM and CDR2 ANQGSEA.

The chain links TRBV20-1 to TRBJ1-2; D not certain. Trimming took 8 bases from V and 8 from J, leaving 15 bases between them. There are 11 residues in the CDR3. The V gene's germline CDR1 is DFQATT and CDR2 SNEGSKA (reference sequence). The CDR3 region is CSRREPVGYTF. As DNA, the CDR3 is TGCAGTCGGCGGGAACCCGTGGGCTACACCTTC.

Only a few counts were recorded for this clone. The chain employs TRBV10-3 and TRBJ1-5; 9 bases are a match to TRBD1. The V gene's germline CDR1 is ENHRY and CDR2 SYGVKD. The CDR3 is 20 residues long. With V trimmed by 9 bases and J by 1 base, 22 bases remained unmatched. The CDR3 loop reads CAMDDYRDRVRKVSNQPQHF. The CDR3 DNA reads TGTGCCATGGACGATTACCGGGACAGGGTCAGGAAGGTAAGCAATCAGCCCCAGCATTTT.

J is TRBJ1-3 and V is TRBV19; D ambiguous. There are 13 residues in the CDR3. Germline CDR1 reads LNHDA; CDR2 reads SQIVND (reference sequence). CDR3: CATTQASGNTIYF. CDR3 coding DNA: TGTGCAACGACCCAGGCTTCTGGAAACACCATATATTTT. Based on the CDR3 plus reference TRBV19 and TRBJ1-3, the full variable domain is DGGITQSPKYLFRKEGQNVTLSCEQNLNHDAMYWYRQDPGQGLRLIYYSQIVNDFQKGDIAEGYSVSREKKESFPLTVTSAQKNPTAFYLCATTQASGNTIYFGEGSWLTVV.

The genes are TRBV18 and TRBJ1-5, with 7 bases identical to TRBD1. Trimming at V came to 4 bases and at J to 7 bases, leaving 7 bases not matched to a gene. Germline CDR1 KGHSH, CDR2 LQKENI. The CDR3 consists of 14 residues. The CDR3 nucleotides read TGTGCCAGCTCACGAGACAGGGTTGGACAGCCCCAGCATTTT. This sequence encodes CASSRDRVGQPQHF.

This rearrangement joins TRBV15 to TRBJ2-1; 11 bases are a match to TRBD2. CDR3 size: 18 residues. V lost 0 bases, J lost 0 bases, and 4 bases stayed unmatched. Germline CDR1 is LNHNV and CDR2 is YYDKDF (reference sequence). The CDR3 region has the DNA TGTGCCACCAGCAGAGAGATTAGCGGGGGGGCCTCCTACAATGAGCAGTTCTTC. The encoded protein is CATSREISGGASYNEQFF.

The chain is built from TRBV30 and TRBJ1-6; 7 positions agree with TRBD1. J was trimmed by 8 bases and V by 5 bases; bases with no gene match: 6. This CDR3 has 13 residues. The germline gives CDR1 GTSNPN, CDR2 SVGIG (reference sequence). The DNA of the CDR3 is TGTGCCTGGGGGACAGTGACCTATTCACCCCTCCACTTT. It encodes CAWGTVTYSPLHF.

This clone occurred many times. The chain is built from TRBV29-1 and TRBJ2-1, with a tentative D call TRBD1 (7 bases). The CDR3 spans 15 residues. CDR1 is SQVTM and CDR2 is ANQGSEA in the germline V gene. Trimming removed 1 base at V and 4 bases at J, with 14 bases between. Here the CDR3 reads CSVEGGDRQYNEQFF. The CDR3 DNA sequence: TGCAGCGTTGAAGGGGGGGACAGACAGTACAATGAGCAGTTCTTC.